The present entry profiles one TCR beta chain with its context. In germline, CDR1 is SGHVS, CDR2 FQNEAQ. The CDR3 length is 11 residues. V shed 5 bases and J shed 13 bases, with 12 bases lying between them. Profiling relied on immunoSEQ multiplex PCR, and the TCRdb table lists in-frame clones only, not all of them. The table has 75,000 to 80,000 clones, about 93% seen once. This sample is part of a study of T cell changes during pregnancy in multiple sclerosis. The material sequenced was peripheral blood, taken after pregnancy. The chain carries TRBV7-8 and TRBJ2-1; D ambiguous. This receptor was obtained from a female donor in good health, enrolled as a control in a pregnancy study. CDR3 protein: CASSLSVVQFF. The CDR3 DNA reads TGTGCCAGCAGCCTCAGTGTGGTACAGTTCTTC. Full variable domain (missing parts from reference TRBV7-8 and TRBJ2-1): GAGVSQSPRYKVAKRGQDVALRCDPISGHVSLFWYQQALGQGPEFLTYFQNEAQLDKSGLPSDRFFAERPEGSVSTLKIQRTQQEDSAVYLCASSLSVVQFFGPGTRLTVL.